Listed below are T cell receptor beta chains from one sample, sequenced in a study of T-cell memory formation after mild COVID-19. Each CDR3 protein gets one entry after TCRdb re-called the 5' RACE reads with MiXCR. Counted here are 200,000 or so distinct CDR3 sequences, 16% occurring once; the ten biggest clones make up around 1.9%. Sequences were obtained from PBMCs or a T cell subset sorted from them (not recorded which). The receptor set was obtained from an adult woman who had mild COVID-19 (a few samples of this study predate the infection). Cell type and time point are not known. Both conserved end residues are part of each CDR3. The D gene is left open where the match is weak. Expanded clones are given a class, and other clones once, few, many or no size at all.

d_call	clone_size	v_call	j_call	cdr3_nt	cdr3_aa
.	few	TRBV7-8	TRBJ2-3	TGTGCCAGCAGCTCCCCAACAGATACGCAGTATTTT	CASSSPTDTQYF
.	.	TRBV6-2/TRBV6-3	TRBJ2-5	TGTGCCAGCAGTTATAGGCCCGGAGCAAAAGGGGAGACCCAGTACTTC	CASSYRPGAKGETQYF
TRBD1	few	TRBV19	TRBJ1-5	TGTGCCAGTAGTATAGGGGACAGGGGGATCGGTCAGCCCCAGCATTTT	CASSIGDRGIGQPQHF
TRBD1	few	TRBV6-6	TRBJ1-6	TGTGCCTCCAGGGACAGGCAGCTACTTAATTCACCCCTCCACTTT	CASRDRQLLNSPLHF
.	.	TRBV4-3	TRBJ2-4	TGCGCCAGCAGCCTTGAGTTGGCACCGGGACTGCAGTACTTC	CASSLELAPGLQYF
TRBD2	.	TRBV4-1	TRBJ2-7	TGCGCCAGCAGCCAAGAGTCCCGCGGCGGGGGGTCCTACGAGCAGTACTTC	CASSQESRGGGSYEQYF
TRBD2	few	TRBV12-3/TRBV12-4	TRBJ2-1	TGTGCCAGCAGGGCTAGCGGGAGTTCCTACAATGAGCAGTTCTTC	CASRASGSSYNEQFF
.	.	TRBV30	TRBJ1-2	TGTGCCTGGAGCAGTAGGGGCTTTTATGGCTACACCTTC	CAWSSRGFYGYTF
.	few	TRBV7-6	TRBJ2-2	TGTGCCAGCAGCTTCCAGGAGACCGGGGAGCTGTTTTTT	CASSFQETGELFF
.	.	TRBV11-1	TRBJ2-5	TGTGCCAGCAGCCACCGGGACGACGTACAAGAGACCCAGTACTTC	CASSHRDDVQETQYF
.	.	TRBV14	TRBJ1-2	TGTGCCAGCAGCCAAGAATGGAGGGCAGGTGGCTACACCTTC	CASSQEWRAGGYTF
TRBD1	.	TRBV7-8	TRBJ2-5	TGTGCCAGCAGAGACAGGGGGGCGGAGACCCAGTACTTC	CASRDRGAETQYF
.	few	TRBV7-9	TRBJ2-3	TGTGCCAGCAGCTTAGTTGGGGCACGGGGACCCACAGATACGCAGTATTTT	CASSLVGARGPTDTQYF
TRBD2	few	TRBV4-3	TRBJ2-3	TGCGCCAGCAGCCCTCAGCGGGAAGCCACAGATACGCAGTATTTT	CASSPQREATDTQYF
TRBD2	.	TRBV9	TRBJ2-7	TGTGCCAGCAGCGTAGGGGGACTAGCGGGAGCCGAGCAGTACTTC	CASSVGGLAGAEQYF
.	.	TRBV4-1	TRBJ1-1	TGCGCCAGCAGCCAACCGGGACAATTGAACACTGAAGCTTTCTTT	CASSQPGQLNTEAFF
.	.	TRBV30	TRBJ1-5	TGTGCCTGGAGTGTAACCGGGCTACAGCCCCAGCATTTT	CAWSVTGLQPQHF
.	.	TRBV12-3/TRBV12-4	TRBJ2-5	TGTGCCAGCAGTTTAGGGTCCGTTAGGGGGTACCAAGAGACCCAGTACTTC	CASSLGSVRGYQETQYF
TRBD2	.	TRBV20-1	TRBJ2-1	TGCAGTGCGGGACTAGCGGGGGGGCCCAATGAGCAGTTCTTC	CSAGLAGGPNEQFF
TRBD1	few	TRBV28	TRBJ2-7	TGTGCCAGCAGTTCACCCGGACAGGGGGCGGGCTACGAGCAGTACTTC	CASSSPGQGAGYEQYF
.	.	TRBV18	TRBJ2-2	TGTGCCAGCTCGCCGGGACGGACCCCGAACACCGGGGAGCTGTTTTTT	CASSPGRTPNTGELFF
.	few	TRBV12-3/TRBV12-4	TRBJ2-2	TGTGCCAGCAGTTTAGCTGTTACCACCGGGGAGCTGTTTTTT	CASSLAVTTGELFF
.	few	TRBV2	TRBJ2-5	TGTGCCATCCGGGGTGTAGAGGAAGAGACCCAGTACTTC	CAIRGVEEETQYF
TRBD1	.	TRBV11-2	TRBJ1-3	TGTGCCAGCAGCCGACGGCAGGGGGTTTCAAACACCATATATTTT	CASSRRQGVSNTIYF
.	few	TRBV6-2/TRBV6-3	TRBJ1-2	TGTGCCAGCAGTGCCTACGTCCTTGGGAGCTATGGCTACACCTTC	CASSAYVLGSYGYTF
.	many	TRBV5-6	TRBJ1-1	TGTGCCAGCAGCTTGAACACTGAAGCTTTCTTT	CASSLNTEAFF
TRBD2	.	TRBV12-3/TRBV12-4	TRBJ2-7	TGTGCCAGCAGACTCCTGGGGGAGGGCTCCTACGAGCAGTACTTC	CASRLLGEGSYEQYF
.	.	TRBV12-3/TRBV12-4	TRBJ2-5	TGTGCCAGCAGTTTGAGAAGGTCCCAAGAGACCCAGTACTTC	CASSLRRSQETQYF
TRBD2	few	TRBV12-3/TRBV12-4	TRBJ2-5	TGTGCCAGCAGTTTAAATAGCGGGGGCCGTAGGACCCAGTACTTC	CASSLNSGGRRTQYF
.	few	TRBV6-5	TRBJ1-1	TGTGCCAGCAGTTATAGAAGGGGCGGAAGAGACACTGAAGCTTTCTTT	CASSYRRGGRDTEAFF
TRBD1	.	TRBV20-1	TRBJ2-2	TGCAGTGCTAGCGGAATACAGGGGGGCGGGGAGCTGTTTTTT	CSASGIQGGGELFF
.	.	TRBV6-5	TRBJ2-7	TGTGCCAGCAGTCGAAGTCTCACAAGTAACTACGAGCAGTACTTC	CASSRSLTSNYEQYF